This T cell receptor (beta chain) was captured by sequencing in a study of CD8 T cells in Susac syndrome. Study-wide findings and caveats: A relatively small number of individuals underwent TCR sequencing and HLA analysis.

CDR3 length: 13 amino acids. The V and J ends lost 4 bases and 2 bases respectively, with 9 bases between them. Through negative isolation, CD4+ and CD8+ T cells were obtained, while TEMRA cells were enriched using FACS. Reverse transcription of about 0.45 to 1 ug RNA was carried out with random hexamers. Across 54 Vbeta and 13 Jbeta, TCR beta CDR3 was amplified with immunoSEQ multiplex PCR. TCRdb fed the immunoSEQ multiplex PCR reads into MiXCR, producing one record per CDR3 protein. The data contain roughly 130,000 distinct CDR3 sequences, approximately 95% of them singletons. Concerning this clonotype itself: Its antigen is as yet unknown.

This clonotype originated in a human donor with multiple sclerosis. This rearrangement joins TRBV12-3 or TRBV12-4 to TRBJ2-7, with D unclear. The sample consisted of CD4+ T cells from PBMCs. The CDR3 loop reads CASSSATAYEQYF. In DNA, the CDR3 is TGTGCCAGCAGTTCCGCCACCGCCTACGAGCAGTACTTC.